This T cell receptor (beta chain) was captured in a study of blood T cells in healthy people across ages. Primers used in a second PCR of about 6 to 11 cycles were a sample-barcoded 5' primer and a J-beta primer mix. TCRdb used MiXCR to reprocess the 5' RACE reads, holding one entry per CDR3 protein. The sample yields some 850,000 distinct CDR3 sequences, around 24% seen once. The same data also contributed to another study, on T cells of mothers and their children. That work states: The second PCR's M1S primer added sample barcodes and 2-4 random nucleotides. Each child contributed around 3 million TCR beta CDR3 reads, while each mother contributed over 8 million.

This clonotype was sampled from a boy between 10 and 17 years old in good health. Sequenced sample: blood.

The CDR3 DNA sequence: TGCGCCAGCAGCTTGGGGGGGACTAGCCCTTACAATGAGCAGTTCTTC. Protein product: CASSLGGTSPYNEQFF. J is TRBJ2-1 and V is TRBV5-1; 9 bases fit TRBD2. The CDR3 is 16 amino acids. J was trimmed by 4 bases and V by 0 bases; bases with no gene match: 5. Germline CDR1 is SGHRS and CDR2 is YFSETQ. The full variable domain, completed using reference TRBV5-1 and TRBJ2-1, is KAGVTQTPRYLIKTRGQQVTLSCSPISGHRSVSWYQQTPGQGLQFLFEYFSETQRNKGNFPGRFSGRQFSNSRSEMNVSTLELGDSALYLCASSLGGTSPYNEQFFGPGTRLTVL.